These 20 T cell receptor beta chains originate from one sample sequenced in a study of cytomegalovirus exposure and HLA in healthy donors. Method: immunoSEQ multiplex PCR; TCRdb's copy keeps in-frame clones and lacks some. The table lists approximately 260,000 clones, 80% to 90% of them singletons. The sequenced sample was PBMCs. These receptors were collected from a woman aged 18-35 years in good health and CMV-seronegative.

The gene calls are TRBV6-1 and TRBJ1-3; D not resolved. The germline V gene encodes CDR1 MNHNS and CDR2 SASEGT. The CDR3 consists of 15 residues. Trimming left V 1 base short and J 0 bases short, with 7 bases between. In DNA form, the CDR3 reads TGTGCCAGCAGTGAAGGGGCCCGCTCTGGAAACACCATATATTTT. Its translation: CASSEGARSGNTIYF.

This clone showed up just once. The chain carries TRBV5-6 and TRBJ1-2; TRBD1 agrees at 7 bases. CDR1 SGHDT and CDR2 YYEEEE come from the germline V gene. V lost 5 bases to trimming and J lost 3 bases; unmatched junction nucleotides: 7. The length of the CDR3 is 14 residues. The CDR3: CASRPPDRHYGYTF. Written as DNA, the CDR3 is TGTGCCAGCAGGCCCCCGGACAGGCACTATGGCTACACCTTC.

The J gene is TRBJ1-2, the V gene TRBV18; D is uncertain. Germline V lookup: CDR1 KGHSH, CDR2 LQKENI. Trimming pared 3 bases from V and 4 bases from J, leaving 15 bases between. The CDR3 extends over 15 amino acids. The chain's CDR3 is CASSPADQAIYGYTF. For the CDR3, the DNA is TGTGCCAGCTCACCCGCAGATCAGGCGATCTATGGCTACACCTTC. The full variable domain, with the rest looked up from reference TRBV18 and TRBJ1-2, is NAGVMQNPRHLVRRRGQEARLRCSPMKGHSHVYWYRQLPEEGLKFMVYLQKENIIDESGMPKERFSAEFPKEGPSILRIQQVVRGDSAAYFCASSPADQAIYGYTFGSGTRLTVV.

V gene TRBV7-9 combines with J gene TRBJ1-2; TRBD1 matches at 10 bases. Germline lookup yields CDR1 SEHNR and CDR2 FQNEAQ (reference sequence). With 1 base clipped from V and 5 bases from J, the junction kept 4 bases outside the gene matches. The CDR3 covers 15 residues. The CDR3 loop reads CASSLGQGAQYGYTF. CDR3 DNA sequence: TGTGCCAGCAGCTTAGGACAGGGGGCGCAATATGGCTACACCTTC.

This chain connects TRBV6-5 to TRBJ1-1, with 7 bases matching TRBD1. Germline-derived CDR1 and CDR2 are MNHEY and SVGAGI. There are 15 residues in the CDR3. J was trimmed by 3 bases and V by 4 bases; bases with no gene match: 8. CDR3 amino acids: CASSSLEGADTEAFF. CDR3 bases: TGTGCCAGCAGTTCACTCGAGGGGGCGGACACTGAAGCTTTCTTT.

The chain links TRBV6-5 to TRBJ2-3; possibly TRBD2 for D (6 bases). With 4 bases removed from V and 0 bases from J, the gap between germline ends came to 14 bases. CDR3 length: 16 residues. The germline gives CDR1 MNHEY, CDR2 SVGAGI. The CDR3 loop reads CASSSRGVASTDTQYF. The DNA for the CDR3 is TGTGCCAGCAGTTCCCGCGGGGTTGCTAGCACAGATACGCAGTATTTT.

The chain couples TRBV6-5 to TRBJ1-5; 10 nucleotides line up with TRBD1. V shed 5 bases and J 2 bases; nucleotides not matched to a gene: 3. CDR3 length: 15 amino acids. Germline CDR1 MNHEY, CDR2 SVGAGI. The DNA of the CDR3 is TGTGCCAGCAGTCTGACAGGGGGCGGCAATCAGCCCCAGCATTTT. Translation gives CASSLTGGGNQPQHF.

The gene calls are TRBV28 and TRBJ1-2; 7 bases map to TRBD1. The trim removed 5 bases at V and 8 bases at J, leaving 5 bases unmatched. The CDR3 has 12 residues. Germline CDR1 and CDR2: MDHEN and SYDVKM. CDR3 bases: TGTGCCAGCAGTACAAGGGGGCGGGGCTACACCTTC. As protein: CASSTRGRGYTF.

This chain joins TRBV5-6 and TRBJ2-1; 8 bases line up with TRBD1. There are 15 residues in the CDR3. Germline V lookup: CDR1 SGHDT, CDR2 YYEEEE. J lost 0 bases, V lost 4 bases, and 3 bases had no gene match. The CDR3 DNA is TGTGCCAGCAGCCAGACAGGGGTCTCCTACAATGAGCAGTTCTTC. Translating gives CASSQTGVSYNEQFF.

The count of this clone is one. This sequence joins TRBV7-9 and TRBJ1-3; 7 nucleotides agree with TRBD1. J lost 1 base, V lost 4 bases, and 4 bases had no gene match. The CDR3 consists of 15 residues. Germline lookup yields CDR1 SEHNR and CDR2 FQNEAQ (reference sequence). The CDR3 DNA reads as TGTGCCAGCAGCTCCGGGACAGAGTCTGGAAACACCATATATTTT. This encodes CASSSGTESGNTIYF.

The chain links TRBV19 to TRBJ2-7; 11 bases match TRBD2. Germline V gene lookup returns CDR1 LNHDA and CDR2 SQIVND (reference sequence). V lost 3 bases to trimming and J lost 2 bases; unmatched junction nucleotides: 3. The CDR3 sequence is 15 residues long. The CDR3 bases are TGTGCCAGTAGTATGGGACTAGCGGAAACCTACGAGCAGTACTTC. This translates into CASSMGLAETYEQYF. Together with reference TRBV19 and TRBJ2-7, the CDR3 gives the full variable domain: DGGITQSPKYLFRKEGQNVTLSCEQNLNHDAMYWYRQDPGQGLRLIYYSQIVNDFQKGDIAEGYSVSREKKESFPLTVTSAQKNPTAFYLCASSMGLAETYEQYFGPGTRLTVT.

The J gene is TRBJ1-2, the V gene TRBV5-4, with D unclear. The V gene's germline CDR1 is SGHNT and CDR2 YYREEE (reference sequence). This CDR3 contains 15 residues. V lost 4 bases, J lost 4 bases, and 17 bases lay in between. Here the CDR3 reads CASSDTSTGTYGYTF. The CDR3 DNA sequence: TGTGCCAGCAGCGACACATCGACGGGAACCTATGGCTACACCTTC.

This clone was observed a few times. The chain couples TRBV6-5 to TRBJ1-1; TRBD1 agrees at 11 bases. Trimming took 1 base from V and 4 from J; bases not matched to a gene: 5. Germline V gene data show CDR1 as MNHEY and CDR2 as SVGAGI. The CDR3 totals 16 residues. The CDR3 nucleotides are TGTGCCAGCAGTTACTACGGACAGGGGGCGGGCACTGAAGCTTTCTTT. It encodes CASSYYGQGAGTEAFF.

This chain uses TRBV4-1 with TRBJ2-7; 8 bases are shared with TRBD2. Germline CDR1 reads MGHRA; CDR2 reads YSYEKL. The CDR3 has 15 residues. Trimming took 2 bases from V and 4 from J; bases not matched to a gene: 7. Here the CDR3 reads CASSQTPGGFYEQYF. The CDR3, as DNA: TGCGCCAGCAGCCAAACCCCGGGAGGGTTTTACGAGCAGTACTTC.

The V gene is TRBV6-1, the J gene TRBJ1-1; 8 nucleotides agree with TRBD1. The germline gives CDR1 MNHNS, CDR2 SASEGT. V lost 4 bases, J lost 0 bases, and 1 base stayed unmatched. The CDR3 loop spans 14 amino acids. The CDR3 sequence: CASSGQGLNTEAFF. In nucleotides, the CDR3 is TGTGCCAGCAGTGGACAGGGGTTGAACACTGAAGCTTTCTTT.

This clone was detected once. The gene calls are TRBV5-6 and TRBJ1-1, with D perhaps TRBD1 (5 bases). The CDR3 sequence is 12 residues long. Germline V gene data show CDR1 as SGHDT and CDR2 as YYEEEE. V was pared by 2 bases and J by 11 bases, with 13 bases between. The CDR3 sequence: CASSFWGDRAFF. The DNA for the CDR3 is TGTGCCAGCAGCTTTTGGGGGGATCGGGCTTTCTTT.

The chain carries TRBV5-1 and TRBJ2-7; TRBD2 might be the D (6 bases). The CDR3 runs to 14 residues. Trimming cost V 4 bases and J 3 bases, with 14 bases left between them. Germline V gives CDR1 SGHRS, CDR2 YFSETQ. The CDR3 DNA sequence: TGCGCCAGCAGCCATTGGGACTCATACTACGAGCAGTACTTC. Protein sequence: CASSHWDSYYEQYF.

The genes are TRBV5-1 and TRBJ1-4; 8 bases are shared with TRBD1. Germline loops: CDR1 SGHRS, CDR2 YFSETQ. The CDR3 length is 16 residues. J was trimmed by 8 bases and V by 4 bases; bases with no gene match: 13. In DNA, the CDR3 is TGCGCCAGCAGCACCAACCCAGGGGGCGCGAGGGAAAAACTGTTTTTT. Protein sequence: CASSTNPGGAREKLFF.

The gene calls are TRBV13 and TRBJ2-7; 12 positions match TRBD2. Per the germline V gene, CDR1 is PRHDT and CDR2 is FYEKMQ (reference sequence). This CDR3 spans 14 amino acids. Trimming cost V 7 bases and J 5 bases; bases outside gene matches: 6. CDR3 nucleotide sequence: TGTGCCAGCACCCAACTAGCGGGGGGCCACGAGCAGTACTTC. Amino acid sequence: CASTQLAGGHEQYF.

V is TRBV6-4 and J is TRBJ1-6; D not resolved. CDR3 length: 15 amino acids. The germline gives CDR1 MRHNA, CDR2 SNTAGT. V lost 2 bases and J 5 bases, leaving 10 bases between the germline ends. CDR3 amino acids: CASSDGPVNNSPLHF. CDR3 coding DNA: TGTGCCAGCAGTGACGGGCCAGTTAATAATTCACCCCTCCACTTT.